This passage covers 8 T cell receptor beta chains from one sample sequenced in a study of T cells in Graves' hyperthyroidism and ophthalmopathy. RNA transcripts gave rise to amplified TCR beta CDR3 regions. Using the HTBI primer set, a first-round RT-PCR was run on the TCR CDR3. One entry per CDR3 protein results from TCRdb running MiXCR on the multiplex PCR reads. The table shows 550,000 to 800,000 distinct CDR3 sequences, with about 17% occurring only once. The sequenced sample consisted of blood. Receptors originate from a man younger than 30 with Graves' hyperthyroidism.

This clonotype came up a few times. This rearrangement joins TRBV5-6 to TRBJ2-1, with 7 bases identical to TRBD1. This CDR3 has 15 amino acids. V lost 0 bases and J lost 6; bases outside the gene matches: 6. Germline loops: CDR1 SGHDT, CDR2 YYEEEE. The CDR3, as DNA: TGTGCCAGCAGCTTGGACAGGGGATGGGGCAATGAGCAGTTCTTC. Translated: CASSLDRGWGNEQFF.

The chain employs TRBV28 and TRBJ1-5, with D unresolved. Germline CDR1 is MDHEN and CDR2 is SYDVKM. The CDR3 consists of 16 residues. Trimming cost V 3 bases and J 3 bases, with 15 bases left between them. CDR3 loop: CASSFSPAITNQPQHF. CDR3 DNA: TGTGCCAGCAGTTTCTCCCCCGCAATTACCAATCAGCCCCAGCATTTT. Full variable domain (outside the CDR3, taken from reference TRBV28 and TRBJ1-5): DVKVTQSSRYLVKRTGEKVFLECVQDMDHENMFWYRQDPGLGLRLIYFSYDVKMKEKGDIPEGYSVSREKKERFSLILESASTNQTSMYLCASSFSPAITNQPQHFGDGTRLSIL.

V gene TRBV6-2 or TRBV6-3 combines with J gene TRBJ1-5, with D perhaps TRBD1 (5 bases). The V gene lost 0 bases and the J gene lost 5 bases, with 14 bases spanning the gap. Germline CDR1 is MNHEY and CDR2 is SVGEGT. CDR3 size: 16 residues. In DNA, the CDR3 is TGTGCCAGCAGTTACTCGGGACTCTCTGGTGATCAGCCCCAGCATTTT. Residues: CASSYSGLSGDQPQHF.

The rearrangement links TRBV7-9 to TRBJ2-2; the D gene is possibly TRBD1 (7 bases). The CDR3 runs 14 residues. Germline CDR1 reads SEHNR; CDR2 reads FQNEAQ (reference sequence). Trimming removed 1 base at V and 6 bases at J, with 9 bases between. The CDR3 reads CASSLGRGPGELFF. For the CDR3, the DNA is TGTGCCAGCAGCTTAGGGAGGGGGCCCGGGGAGCTGTTTTTT.

This clonotype occurred many times. The CDR3 loop is CSVRVRDARTSVYNEQFF. Here the CDR3 DNA reads TGCAGCGTTAGGGTCAGGGATGCCCGGACTAGCGTATACAATGAGCAGTTCTTC. The rearrangement links TRBV29-1 to TRBJ2-1; 9 bases fit TRBD2. The V gene's germline CDR1 is SQVTM and CDR2 ANQGSEA. V gave up 5 bases and J gave up 4 bases; unmatched junction bases: 18. The CDR3 has 18 residues.

This clonotype was seen a handful of times. This rearrangement joins TRBV3-1 to TRBJ2-7; no clear D. CDR1 and CDR2 from the germline V gene are LGHDT and YNNKEL (reference sequence). Trimming pared 1 base from V and 5 bases from J, leaving 6 bases between. The CDR3 extends over 12 amino acids. This CDR3 reads CASSQVNNEQYF. The CDR3 region has the DNA TGTGCCAGCAGCCAAGTAAATAACGAGCAGTACTTC.

This clonotype was seen ten or more times. The chain joins TRBV28 to TRBJ2-1; D is unresolved. The CDR3 runs 19 residues. V gave up 4 bases and J gave up 3 bases, with 25 bases separating them. Germline CDR1 is MDHEN and CDR2 is SYDVKM. This chain's CDR3 is CASSSLVTRQAVNYNEQFF. The CDR3 coding sequence is TGTGCCAGCAGTTCTCTTGTTACCCGGCAGGCCGTTAACTACAATGAGCAGTTCTTC.

This clonotype was picked up many times. V gene TRBV28 combines with J gene TRBJ2-3; 11 bases map to TRBD2. The CDR3 loop spans 18 amino acids. With 2 bases clipped from V and 5 bases from J, the junction kept 12 bases outside the gene matches. CDR1 MDHEN and CDR2 SYDVKM come from the germline V gene. CDR3 bases: TGTGCCAGCAGTTTAGGCGGCCTAGCGGGAGGCCCGGGAGATACGCAGTATTTT. Translation gives CASSLGGLAGGPGDTQYF.